Following are 12 T cell receptor beta chains from one sample sequenced in a study of control samples from healthy donors and cancer patients. This table comes from immunoSEQ multiplex PCR, and its TCRdb copy is limited to in-frame clones, with some not included. The sample records about 77,000 clones, approximately 92% being singletons. Sequenced: blood. All receptors come from a woman aged 55-69 years in good health.

V usage is TRBV7-9 and J usage is TRBJ1-3; TRBD1 is a possible D gene (5 bases). V shed 4 bases and J shed 0 bases, with 16 bases lying between them. CDR3 length equals 17 residues. Germline V gives CDR1 SEHNR, CDR2 FQNEAQ (reference sequence). CDR3 nucleotide sequence: TGTGCCAGCAGCTACGGGGCGGGACCGAGCTCTGGAAACACCATATATTTT. Amino acids: CASSYGAGPSSGNTIYF.

The chain recombines TRBV18 with TRBJ1-4; 8 bases agree with TRBD1. CDR3 length: 15 residues. Germline CDR1 reads KGHSH; CDR2 reads LQKENI. Losses at the gene ends were 0 bases for V and 10 bases for J; bases not matched to a gene: 7. The CDR3 DNA is TGTGCCAGCTCACCACCGGGACAGGCTCCTGTAAAACTGTTTTTT. Its translation is CASSPPGQAPVKLFF.

Comment on this clone: Since no conserved phenylalanine or tryptophan closes the CDR3, a read error is the likely cause. No DNA is shown, since the ends of the CDR3 on it are uncertain; the CDR3 is the one TCRdb lists. This chain uses TRBV2 with TRBJ1-1. The CDR3 is 13 amino acids long, termini counted. Germline V gene data show CDR1 as SNHLY and CDR2 as FYNNEI. The CDR3 sequence is CASSEAFEGRFFY.

The chain joins TRBV28 to TRBJ1-1; 7 bases are shared with TRBD1. The V gene's germline CDR1 is MDHEN and CDR2 SYDVKM. The junction had 6 bases not matched to a gene; V was cut back by 6 bases and J by 2 bases. The CDR3 length is 14 residues. The CDR3 loop is CASRPWTGNTEAFF. CDR3 DNA: TGTGCCAGCAGACCCTGGACAGGAAACACTGAAGCTTTCTTT.

This chain connects TRBV18 to TRBJ1-1; D remains ambiguous. From germline, CDR1 is KGHSH and CDR2 LQKENI. With 2 bases removed from V and 11 bases from J, the gap between germline ends came to 15 bases. The CDR3 is 13 amino acids. Here the CDR3 DNA reads TGTGCCAGCTCACCAGATCAGGAACTGGGGGCTTTCTTT. Protein product: CASSPDQELGAFF.

CDR3 sequence: CASKTSGSNEQFF. As DNA, the CDR3 is TGCGCCAGCAAAACTAGCGGGAGCAATGAGCAGTTCTTC. This chain uses TRBV4-1 with TRBJ2-1; 11 nucleotides match TRBD2. V trimming: 7 bases; J trimming: 6 bases; junction bases outside the gene matches: 2. The CDR3 contains 13 residues. Looked up from germline, CDR1 is MGHRA and CDR2 is YSYEKL.

The CDR3 loop reads CALRGESSYEQYF. CDR3 DNA: TGTGCCCTGAGGGGTGAAAGCTCCTACGAGCAGTACTTC. V is TRBV30 and J is TRBJ2-7; D may correspond to TRBD1 or TRBD2 (5 bases each). The CDR3 has 13 residues. V was clipped by 8 bases and J by 0 bases, with 14 bases between them. Germline-derived CDR1 and CDR2 are GTSNPN and SVGIG (reference sequence).

The genes are TRBV18 and TRBJ2-5; D not certain. This CDR3 region has 13 residues. CDR1 is KGHSH and CDR2 is LQKENI in the germline V gene. V lost 4 bases and J lost 2, with 8 bases in between. The DNA of the CDR3 is TGTGCCAGCTCACAAAACCAACAAGAGACCCAGTACTTC. Amino acids: CASSQNQQETQYF.

Notes on this clone: A junction boundary mismatches the germline segment, possibly from a read error. The V gene is TRBV7-7, the J gene TRBJ2-3; 13 bases line up with TRBD2. The CDR3 contains 16 residues. Germline V lookup: CDR1 SSHAT, CDR2 FNYEAQ (reference sequence). CDR3 protein: CASSAGLAGTTDTQYF. CDR3 bases: TGTGCTAGCAGCGCGGGACTAGCGGGGACCACAGATACGCAGTATTTT.

The CDR3 protein is CAWSAGETQYF. The DNA of the CDR3 is TGTGCCTGGAGTGCAGGGGAGACCCAGTACTTC. The chain carries TRBV30 and TRBJ2-5; D might be TRBD1 (5 bases). The length of the CDR3 is 11 residues. V was clipped by 1 base and J by 5 bases, with 5 bases between them. The germline CDR1 and CDR2 sequences are GTSNPN and SVGIG (reference sequence).

The chain uses TRBV3-1 (or the pseudogene TRBV3-2) and TRBJ1-3, with TRBD1 matching over 7 bases. Germline CDR1 reads LGHDT; CDR2 reads YNNKEL (reference sequence). Trimming at V came to 0 bases and at J to 4 bases, leaving 9 bases not matched to a gene. This CDR3 spans 17 amino acids. The CDR3, as DNA: TGTGCCAGCAGCCAAGAAGCAGGAGGGGGCGCAGGAAACACCATATATTTT. Protein product: CASSQEAGGGAGNTIYF.

V usage is TRBV7-2 and J usage is TRBJ1-4; a possible D gene is TRBD1 (5 bases). In germline, CDR1 is SGHTA, CDR2 FQGNSA. V was trimmed by 5 bases and J by 7 bases, leaving 20 bases between them. The CDR3 is 16 residues long. Here the CDR3 DNA reads TGTGCCAGCAGCGTATCCCAATTGGGGGTTCGTGAAAAACTGTTTTTT. Translated: CASSVSQLGVREKLFF.